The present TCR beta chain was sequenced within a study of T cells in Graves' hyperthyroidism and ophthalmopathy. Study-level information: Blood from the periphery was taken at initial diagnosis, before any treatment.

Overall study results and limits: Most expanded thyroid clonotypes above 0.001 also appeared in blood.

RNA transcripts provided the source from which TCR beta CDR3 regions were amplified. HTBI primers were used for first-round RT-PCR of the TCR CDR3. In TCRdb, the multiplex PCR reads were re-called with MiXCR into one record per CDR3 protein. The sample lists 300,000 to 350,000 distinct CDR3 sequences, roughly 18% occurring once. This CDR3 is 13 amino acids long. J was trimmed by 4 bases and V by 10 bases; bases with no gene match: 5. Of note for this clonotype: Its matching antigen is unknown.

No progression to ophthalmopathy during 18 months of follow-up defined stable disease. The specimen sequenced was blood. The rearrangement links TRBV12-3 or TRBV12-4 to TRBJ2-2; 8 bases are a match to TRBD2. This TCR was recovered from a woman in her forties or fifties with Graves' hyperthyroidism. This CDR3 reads CANGGARTGELFF. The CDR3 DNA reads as TGTGCCAACGGGGGGGCGCGCACCGGGGAGCTGTTTTTT.